The present T cell receptor (beta chain) was sequenced within a study of T-cell memory formation after mild COVID-19. Germline V lookup: CDR1 SGHRS, CDR2 YFSETQ. Trimming at V came to 6 bases and at J to 1 base, leaving 5 bases not matched to a gene. The CDR3 runs 14 residues. This clonotype turned up a few times. Via MiXCR, TCRdb re-called the 5' RACE reads, giving one row per CDR3 protein. The sample lists fewer than 250,000 distinct CDR3 sequences; roughly 15% were seen once. Material: PBMCs or a T cell subset sorted from them (not recorded which). V and J are TRBV5-1 and TRBJ1-1, with TRBD1 matching 8 bases. The sequence derives from an adult woman who had mild COVID-19 (a few samples of this study predate the infection). Cell type and time point are not known. This chain's CDR3 is CASTPGTGNTEAFF. For the CDR3, the DNA is TGCGCCAGCACCCCCGGGACAGGGAACACTGAAGCTTTCTTT. Full variable domain (remainder filled in from reference TRBV5-1 and TRBJ1-1): KAGVTQTPRYLIKTRGQQVTLSCSPISGHRSVSWYQQTPGQGLQFLFEYFSETQRNKGNFPGRFSGRQFSNSRSEMNVSTLELGDSALYLCASTPGTGNTEAFFGQGTRLTVV.